Shown below are 16 T cell receptor beta chains from a single sample sequenced in a study of T-cell memory formation after mild COVID-19. TCRdb reanalysed the 5' RACE reads using MiXCR and keeps one entry per CDR3 protein. The sample consists of some 300,000 distinct CDR3 sequences, around 20% of them appearing once. The specimen sequenced was PBMCs or a T cell subset sorted from them (not recorded which). The receptors stem from a man between 18 and 35 years old who had mild COVID-19 (a few samples of this study predate the infection). Cell type and time point are not known.

The rearrangement links TRBV20-1 to TRBJ1-6; TRBD1 might be the D (5 bases). The V and J ends lost 6 bases and 10 bases respectively, with 19 bases between them. The CDR3 is 14 residues long. The germline V gene has CDR1 DFQATT and CDR2 SNEGSKA (reference sequence). The CDR3: CSAVFGQGRSPLHF. In nucleotides, the CDR3 is TGCAGTGCGGTATTTGGGCAGGGACGCTCACCCCTCCACTTT.

This clonotype was detected a few times. The chain uses TRBV6-1 and TRBJ2-7, with a weak D call TRBD2 (6 bases). V lost 5 bases and J 1 base, leaving 18 bases between the germline ends. The CDR3 covers 16 residues. Germline CDR1 reads MNHNS; CDR2 reads SASEGT. CDR3 loop: CASSPEVGLRSYEQYV. CDR3 coding DNA: TGTGCCAGCAGTCCTGAAGTGGGACTCCGATCCTACGAGCAGTACGTC.

This clonotype occurred a few times. The V and J genes are TRBV4-2 and TRBJ2-5; D uncertain. The CDR3 loop spans 14 amino acids. The V end was cut by 1 base, the J end by 3 bases, with 9 bases between. Germline V gene data show CDR1 as LGHNA and CDR2 as YNFKEQ. In DNA form, the CDR3 reads TGTGCCAGCAGCCAAGCCGTGGGCGAAGAGACCCAGTACTTC. Its protein product is CASSQAVGEETQYF.

This clonotype occurred a few times. The chain is built from TRBV6-1 and TRBJ1-1, with a possible D match to TRBD1 (6 bases). CDR3 length: 16 amino acids. Germline CDR1 is MNHNS and CDR2 is SASEGT. The germline V and J ends were trimmed by 2 bases and 2 bases, with 15 bases remaining between them. The CDR3 is CASSESQGPTNTEAFF. The CDR3 DNA sequence: TGTGCCAGCAGTGAATCCCAGGGGCCGACCAACACTGAAGCTTTCTTT.

This clonotype was recorded at least ten times. The chain has TRBV7-2 and TRBJ1-2; 8 bases map to TRBD1. Germline V gene data show CDR1 as SGHTA and CDR2 as FQGNSA. J gave up 5 bases and V 4 bases, and 6 bases lay outside the gene matches. The CDR3 has 14 residues. The CDR3 nucleotides are TGTGCCAGCAGCTCCTGGACAGGGTCATATGGCTACACCTTC. Translation: CASSSWTGSYGYTF.

This clonotype was detected ten times or more. V is TRBV5-1 and J is TRBJ2-5; TRBD1 matches 7 bases. This CDR3 spans 14 amino acids. Looked up from germline, CDR1 is SGHRS and CDR2 is YFSETQ. The J segment lost 5 bases and the V segment lost 2 bases, leaving 6 bases of the junction unmatched. As DNA, the CDR3 is TGCGCCAGCAGCTTTGGCAGGGGGTATGAGACCCAGTACTTC. Translated: CASSFGRGYETQYF.

This clonotype was counted only a few times. The chain couples TRBV20-1 to TRBJ2-1; 7 bases are shared with TRBD2. Germline V CDR1 and CDR2: DFQATT, SNEGSKA (reference sequence). V lost 0 bases to trimming and J lost 5 bases; unmatched junction nucleotides: 7. This CDR3 has 15 amino acids. The CDR3, as DNA: TGCAGTGCTAGAGATGTGCGGGGGATTAACAATGAGCAGTTCTTC. It yields the protein CSARDVRGINNEQFF.

The genes are TRBV18 and TRBJ2-2, with 7 bases aligning to TRBD2. Per the germline V gene, CDR1 is KGHSH and CDR2 is LQKENI. J was trimmed by 1 base and V by 6 bases; bases with no gene match: 11. The CDR3 is 17 amino acids. The CDR3: CASSEGRGVRNTGELFF. Written as DNA, the CDR3 is TGTGCCAGCTCCGAAGGCCGGGGGGTCAGGAACACCGGGGAGCTGTTTTTT.

The rearrangement joins TRBV7-9 to TRBJ1-1; 7 bases match TRBD1. CDR3 length equals 16 residues. From germline, CDR1 is SEHNR and CDR2 FQNEAQ (reference sequence). Trimming removed 3 bases from V and 0 bases from J; junction bases left unmatched: 7. CDR3 region: CASSFTGAGMNTEAFF. The CDR3 nucleotides read TGTGCCAGCAGCTTCACAGGGGCGGGTATGAACACTGAAGCTTTCTTT.

In its sample, this clonotype was seen many times. J is TRBJ2-2 and V is TRBV12-3 or TRBV12-4, with 8 bases fitting TRBD1. The CDR3 covers 16 residues. Losses at the gene ends were 5 bases for V and 1 base for J; bases not matched to a gene: 6. CDR3 in amino acids: CASSPWGQVNTGELFF. The DNA for the CDR3 is TGTGCCAGCAGTCCATGGGGACAGGTGAACACCGGGGAGCTGTTTTTT.

This clonotype was seen a handful of times. The rearrangement joins TRBV18 to TRBJ2-1, with 9 positions matching TRBD1. Per the germline V gene, CDR1 is KGHSH and CDR2 is LQKENI. V shed 1 base, J shed 4 bases, and the junction held 5 bases outside the gene matches. The CDR3 covers 16 residues. The CDR3 loop is CASSPLKTGGYNEQFF. For the CDR3, the DNA is TGTGCCAGCTCACCACTAAAGACAGGGGGTTACAATGAGCAGTTCTTC.

This clonotype was observed a handful of times. The chain has TRBV18 and TRBJ1-1, with TRBD1 matching over 8 bases. With V trimmed by 6 bases and J by 3 bases, 18 bases remained unmatched. The germline gives CDR1 KGHSH, CDR2 LQKENI. This CDR3 contains 18 residues. The CDR3 loop reads CASSSITGWTGRDTEAFF. Here the CDR3 DNA reads TGTGCCAGCTCGTCAATAACGGGCTGGACAGGGAGGGACACTGAAGCTTTCTTT.

This clonotype has just a few counts. The chain couples TRBV11-2 to TRBJ2-2; D is undetermined. The CDR3 has 13 residues. The germline CDR1 and CDR2 sequences are SGHAT and FQNNGV. V dropped 1 base and J dropped 6 bases, with 6 bases sitting between them. CDR3 in DNA: TGTGCCAGCAGCTTAGGTCGGTCCGGGGAGCTGTTTTTT. Translation: CASSLGRSGELFF. Combining the CDR3 with reference TRBV11-2 and TRBJ2-2 gives the whole variable domain EAGVAQSPRYKIIEKRQSVAFWCNPISGHATLYWYQQILGQGPKLLIQFQNNGVVDDSQLPKDRFSAERLKGVDSTLKIQPAKLEDSAVYLCASSLGRSGELFFGEGSRLTVL.

This clonotype was seen a handful of times. The chain joins TRBV12-3 or TRBV12-4 to TRBJ1-1; D is uncertain. The CDR3 totals 13 residues. The V end lost 1 base, the J end lost 4 bases, and 7 bases lay between the germline ends. This CDR3 is CASSLGGLTEAFF. The CDR3 nucleotides are TGTGCCAGCAGTTTAGGAGGGCTCACTGAAGCTTTCTTT.

This clonotype was detected ten times or more. The J gene is TRBJ2-2, the V gene TRBV7-6, with D perhaps matching TRBD2 (5 bases). The V end was cut by 5 bases, the J end by 0 bases, with 13 bases between. The CDR3 covers 16 residues. CDR1 and CDR2 from the germline V gene are SGHVS and FNYEAQ. CDR3: CASSPRVGTNTGELFF. Here the CDR3 DNA reads TGTGCCAGCAGCCCGAGGGTCGGGACGAACACCGGGGAGCTGTTTTTT.

The CDR3 DNA sequence: TGTGCCAGCAGCTTCGCAGTAGGCTATGGCTACACCTTC. Translation gives CASSFAVGYGYTF. The chain combines TRBV7-9 with TRBJ1-2; no firm D call. The CDR3 totals 13 residues. Looked up from germline, CDR1 is SEHNR and CDR2 is FQNEAQ (reference sequence). Trimming pared 3 bases from V and 4 bases from J, leaving 9 bases between.